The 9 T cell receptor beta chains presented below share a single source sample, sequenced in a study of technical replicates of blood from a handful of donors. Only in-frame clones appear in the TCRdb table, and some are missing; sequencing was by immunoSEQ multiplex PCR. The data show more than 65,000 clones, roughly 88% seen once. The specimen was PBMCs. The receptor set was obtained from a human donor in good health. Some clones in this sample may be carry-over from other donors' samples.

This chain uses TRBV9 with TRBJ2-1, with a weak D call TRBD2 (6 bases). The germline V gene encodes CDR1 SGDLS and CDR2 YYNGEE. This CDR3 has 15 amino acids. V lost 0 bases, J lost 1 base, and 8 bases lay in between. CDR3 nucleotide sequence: TGTGCCAGCAGCGTAGCGGGAGCGTCCTACAATGAGCAGTTCTTC. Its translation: CASSVAGASYNEQFF.

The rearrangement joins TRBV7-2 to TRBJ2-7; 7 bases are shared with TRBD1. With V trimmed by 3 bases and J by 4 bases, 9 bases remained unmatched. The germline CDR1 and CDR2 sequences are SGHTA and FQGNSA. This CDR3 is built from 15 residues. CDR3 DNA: TGTGCCAGCAGCTTTAACAGGGGTGGGGGTTACGAGCAGTACTTC. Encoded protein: CASSFNRGGGYEQYF.

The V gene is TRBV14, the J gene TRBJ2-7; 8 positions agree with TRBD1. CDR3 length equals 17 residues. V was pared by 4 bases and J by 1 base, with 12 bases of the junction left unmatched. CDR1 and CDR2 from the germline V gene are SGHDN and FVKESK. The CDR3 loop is CASSRQTGTGGSYEQYF. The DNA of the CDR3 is TGTGCCAGCAGCCGCCAGACTGGGACAGGTGGGTCCTACGAGCAGTACTTC.

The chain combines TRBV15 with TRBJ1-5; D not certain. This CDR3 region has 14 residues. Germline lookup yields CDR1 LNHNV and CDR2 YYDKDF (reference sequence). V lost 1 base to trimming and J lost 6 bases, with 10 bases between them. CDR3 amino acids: CATSRGGEGQPQHF. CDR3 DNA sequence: TGTGCCACCAGCAGAGGGGGTGAGGGTCAGCCCCAGCATTTT.

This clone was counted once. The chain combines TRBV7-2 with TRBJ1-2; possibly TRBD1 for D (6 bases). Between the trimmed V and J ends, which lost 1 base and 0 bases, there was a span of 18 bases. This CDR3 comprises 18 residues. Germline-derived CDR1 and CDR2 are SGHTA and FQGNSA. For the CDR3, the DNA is TGTGCCAGCAGCTTAGTTTATCTGGACAGAAGAGCTAACTATGGCTACACCTTC. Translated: CASSLVYLDRRANYGYTF. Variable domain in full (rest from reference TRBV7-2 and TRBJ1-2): GAGVSQSPSNKVTEKGKDVELRCDPISGHTALYWYRQSLGQGLEFLIYFQGNSAPDKSGLPSDRFSAERTGGSVSTLTIQRTQQEDSAVYLCASSLVYLDRRANYGYTFGSGTRLTVV.

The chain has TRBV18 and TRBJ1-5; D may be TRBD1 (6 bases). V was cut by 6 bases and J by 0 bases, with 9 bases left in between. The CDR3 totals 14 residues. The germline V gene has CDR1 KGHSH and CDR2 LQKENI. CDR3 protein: CASSRTDSNQPQHF. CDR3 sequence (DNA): TGTGCCAGCTCTCGGACAGATAGCAATCAGCCCCAGCATTTT.

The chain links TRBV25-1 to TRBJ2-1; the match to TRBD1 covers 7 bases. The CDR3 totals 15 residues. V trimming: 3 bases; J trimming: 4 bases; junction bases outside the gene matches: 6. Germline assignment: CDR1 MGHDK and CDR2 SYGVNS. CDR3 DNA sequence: TGTGCCAGCAGTGAGAGTACAGGGGTATACAATGAGCAGTTCTTC. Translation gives CASSESTGVYNEQFF.

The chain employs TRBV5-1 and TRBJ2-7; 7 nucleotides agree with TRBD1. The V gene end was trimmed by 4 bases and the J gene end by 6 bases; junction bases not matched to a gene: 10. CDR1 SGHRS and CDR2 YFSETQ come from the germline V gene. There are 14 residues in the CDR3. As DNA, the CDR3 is TGCGCCAGCAGCCGGGACAGCCTACGGTCCGAGCAGTACTTC. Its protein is CASSRDSLRSEQYF.

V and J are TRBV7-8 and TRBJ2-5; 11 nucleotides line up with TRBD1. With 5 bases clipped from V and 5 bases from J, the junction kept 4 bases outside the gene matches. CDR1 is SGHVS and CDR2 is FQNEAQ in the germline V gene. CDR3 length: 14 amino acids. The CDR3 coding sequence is TGTGCCAGCAGCCGCGGGACAGGGGGTGAGACCCAGTACTTC. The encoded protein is CASSRGTGGETQYF.